The 27 T cell receptor beta chains in this list originate from one sample, sequenced in a study of blood T cell repertoires in COVID-19. Sequencing was performed with immunoSEQ multiplex PCR; in TCRdb, only in-frame clones are kept and a portion is missing. The sample records some 150,000 clones, around 88% being singletons. The sample was peripheral blood. The source of these receptors is a woman aged 60-70 years with acute or convalescent COVID-19.

V and J are TRBV27 and TRBJ2-7; TRBD1 matches 8 bases. This CDR3 contains 15 residues. With 3 bases clipped from V and 3 bases from J, the junction kept 7 bases outside the gene matches. CDR1 and CDR2 from the germline V gene are MNHEY and SMNVEV (reference sequence). The CDR3 sequence: CASSFTGGPLYEQYF. CDR3 DNA sequence: TGTGCCAGCAGTTTTACAGGGGGGCCCCTCTACGAGCAGTACTTC.

This clone was counted once. The chain recombines TRBV29-1 with TRBJ1-2; 7 nucleotides match TRBD1. The CDR3 length is 14 residues. The J segment lost 7 bases and the V segment lost 6 bases, leaving 14 bases of the junction unmatched. CDR1 and CDR2 from the germline V gene are SQVTM and ANQGSEA. The CDR3 DNA reads TGCAGCGTCCAACTCACACAGGGGAGGAGTGGCTACACCTTC. This codes for CSVQLTQGRSGYTF.

The chain joins TRBV5-6 to TRBJ2-5; 7 bases are a match to TRBD1. The CDR3 extends over 13 amino acids. Germline-derived CDR1 and CDR2 are SGHDT and YYEEEE. J was trimmed by 0 bases and V by 7 bases; bases with no gene match: 3. CDR3 in amino acids: CASYGQDQETQYF. The CDR3 DNA reads as TGTGCCAGCTATGGACAGGACCAAGAGACCCAGTACTTC.

This chain links TRBV6-2 or TRBV6-3 with TRBJ2-7, with a possible D match to TRBD2 (6 bases). The CDR3 is 15 amino acids. The germline V gene has CDR1 MNHEY and CDR2 SVGEGT. Trimming pared 5 bases from V and 2 bases from J, leaving 16 bases between. This chain's CDR3 is CASSLRETIPYEQYF. CDR3 in DNA: TGTGCCAGCAGTCTCCGGGAGACAATCCCCTACGAGCAGTACTTC.

The genes are TRBV6-5 and TRBJ1-5; 7 nucleotides line up with TRBD1. Germline trimming cut 2 bases from V and 5 bases from J; bases unmatched to any gene: 3. The germline V gene encodes CDR1 MNHEY and CDR2 SVGAGI. This CDR3 is built from 14 residues. The chain's CDR3 is CASSYEGADQPQHF. Here the CDR3 DNA reads TGTGCCAGCAGTTACGAGGGGGCTGATCAGCCCCAGCATTTT.

The CDR3 loop reads CASSHLPARGDTQYF. The CDR3 DNA is TGTGCCAGCAGCCACCTACCCGCCCGGGGGGATACGCAGTATTTT. The chain combines TRBV3-1 (or the pseudogene TRBV3-2) with TRBJ2-3; D perhaps matches TRBD2 (6 bases). V was clipped by 3 bases and J by 6 bases, with 16 bases between them. CDR1 and CDR2 from the germline V gene are LGHDT and YNNKEL (reference sequence). The CDR3 sequence is 15 residues long.

The V gene is TRBV9, the J gene TRBJ1-1; 10 bases are a match to TRBD1. The CDR3 is 18 amino acids. With 0 bases clipped from V and 0 bases from J, the junction kept 8 bases outside the gene matches. The germline gives CDR1 SGDLS, CDR2 YYNGEE. The CDR3 sequence: CASSVGPRDRGLNTEAFF. DNA for the CDR3: TGTGCCAGCAGCGTAGGCCCCCGGGACAGGGGACTGAACACTGAAGCTTTCTTT.

This chain connects TRBV27 to TRBJ2-1; 10 bases line up with TRBD2. CDR1 is MNHEY, CDR2 SMNVEV, per germline (reference sequence). This CDR3 has 16 residues. With 1 base clipped from V and 4 bases from J, the junction kept 4 bases outside the gene matches. Written as DNA, the CDR3 is TGTGCCAGCAGTTTATTAGCGGGGGGTTGGTACAATGAGCAGTTCTTC. Translating it yields CASSLLAGGWYNEQFF.

The genes are TRBV5-5 and TRBJ2-1; tentative D call: TRBD2 (6 bases). In germline, CDR1 is SGHKS, CDR2 YYEKEE (reference sequence). This CDR3 has 15 residues. V dropped 3 bases and J dropped 0 bases, with 10 bases sitting between them. CDR3 DNA: TGTGCCAGCAGCTCGGGGAGGAGCTCCTACAATGAGCAGTTCTTC. This sequence encodes CASSSGRSSYNEQFF.

For the CDR3, the DNA is TGTGCCAGCAGCCCCTGGGACAGGGGAATGAAGGGCGAGACCCAGTACTTC. Translation gives CASSPWDRGMKGETQYF. The V and J genes are TRBV7-9 and TRBJ2-5, with 10 positions matching TRBD1. Losses at the gene ends were 5 bases for V and 5 bases for J; bases not matched to a gene: 14. The CDR3 contains 17 residues. Germline CDR1 reads SEHNR; CDR2 reads FQNEAQ (reference sequence).

In nucleotides, the CDR3 is TGTGCCAGCAGTGGAGTCAGGGGTGGGTCTAACTATGGCTACACCTTC. Translation gives CASSGVRGGSNYGYTF. The V call is TRBV6-1, the J call TRBJ1-2; TRBD1 is a possible D gene (6 bases). This CDR3 has 16 amino acids. Germline CDR1 and CDR2: MNHNS and SASEGT. Deletions cut 4 bases from V and 0 bases from J, with 15 bases between.

The CDR3 sequence is CASSYPGQGRNTIYF. Here the CDR3 DNA reads TGTGCCAGCAGTTACCCGGGACAGGGTCGAAACACCATATATTTT. V usage is TRBV6-5 and J usage is TRBJ1-3; 9 bases match TRBD1. This CDR3 spans 15 amino acids. The germline CDR1 and CDR2 sequences are MNHEY and SVGAGI. Unmatched junction bases numbered 4, after V lost 2 bases and J lost 5 bases.

This clone was recorded only once. V and J are TRBV7-9 and TRBJ1-1; 10 bases align to TRBD1. J was trimmed by 5 bases and V by 1 base; bases with no gene match: 7. The CDR3 has 16 amino acids. Germline CDR1 reads SEHNR; CDR2 reads FQNEAQ (reference sequence). Here the CDR3 DNA reads TGTGCCAGCAGCTTAGGCTCGGGGACAGGGGTAACTGAAGCTTTCTTT. Translating gives CASSLGSGTGVTEAFF.

This chain links TRBV4-1 with TRBJ2-7; 10 bases are shared with TRBD1. The CDR3 contains 14 residues. CDR1 and CDR2 from the germline V gene are MGHRA and YSYEKL. Trimming at V came to 4 bases and at J to 4 bases, leaving 4 bases not matched to a gene. CDR3 protein: CASSPGQGVYEQYF. Written as DNA, the CDR3 is TGCGCCAGCAGCCCTGGACAGGGGGTTTACGAGCAGTACTTC.

The chain links TRBV5-6 to TRBJ1-2; TRBD1 matches 9 bases. V shed 1 base, J shed 0 bases, and the junction held 13 bases outside the gene matches. The CDR3 is 19 amino acids. From germline, CDR1 is SGHDT and CDR2 YYEEEE. The CDR3 DNA reads TGTGCCAGCAGCTTGCAGCATGACGGACAGGGGCCCGCTAACTATGGCTACACCTTC. The encoded protein is CASSLQHDGQGPANYGYTF.

This chain links TRBV7-2 with TRBJ1-1; D ambiguous. The CDR3 consists of 15 residues. V was clipped by 3 bases and J by 0 bases, with 11 bases between them. Germline V gene lookup returns CDR1 SGHTA and CDR2 FQGNSA. The CDR3 loop reads CASSFVTTMNTEAFF. The CDR3 region has the DNA TGTGCCAGCAGCTTCGTAACCACTATGAACACTGAAGCTTTCTTT.

This chain connects TRBV6-5 to TRBJ1-2; perhaps TRBD1 as D (5 bases). The CDR3 is 14 residues long. Deletions cut 6 bases from V and 4 bases from J, with 15 bases between. Germline V gene lookup returns CDR1 MNHEY and CDR2 SVGAGI. The CDR3 DNA reads TGTGCCAGCAGACCCCCGGCGCAGGGCTATGGCTACACCTTC. Protein sequence: CASRPPAQGYGYTF.

This chain links TRBV12-3 or TRBV12-4 with TRBJ2-1; no clear D. V was shortened by 6 bases and J by 2 bases, with 8 bases between the two germline ends. The length of the CDR3 is 13 residues. DNA for the CDR3: TGTGCCAGCAGCCCGAGCGCCTACAATGAGCAGTTCTTC. Protein: CASSPSAYNEQFF.

The chain carries TRBV3-1 (or the pseudogene TRBV3-2) and TRBJ2-3, with D uncertain. V lost 0 bases, J lost 3 bases, and 10 bases lay in between. Germline CDR1 reads LGHDT; CDR2 reads YNNKEL (reference sequence). The CDR3 spans 15 residues. CDR3 region: CASSQDTIGTDTQYF. The DNA for the CDR3 is TGTGCCAGCAGCCAAGATACCATCGGGACAGATACGCAGTATTTT.

This clone appeared once. The V gene is TRBV18, the J gene TRBJ1-4; D is uncertain. With 2 bases removed from V and 1 base from J, the gap between germline ends came to 5 bases. In germline, CDR1 is KGHSH, CDR2 LQKENI. The CDR3 runs 14 residues. CDR3 nucleotides: TGTGCCAGCTCACCAGATAGAACTAATGAAAAACTGTTTTTT. Protein sequence: CASSPDRTNEKLFF. The full variable domain, with the rest looked up from reference TRBV18 and TRBJ1-4, is NAGVMQNPRHLVRRRGQEARLRCSPMKGHSHVYWYRQLPEEGLKFMVYLQKENIIDESGMPKERFSAEFPKEGPSILRIQQVVRGDSAAYFCASSPDRTNEKLFFGSGTQLSVL.

V and J are TRBV7-2 and TRBJ2-1, with 11 bases that match TRBD2. Trimming at V came to 5 bases and at J to 4 bases, leaving 7 bases not matched to a gene. The germline CDR1 and CDR2 sequences are SGHTA and FQGNSA. This CDR3 has 16 amino acids. CDR3 loop: CASSASSGGIYNEQFF. The DNA for the CDR3 is TGTGCCAGCAGCGCTTCTAGCGGGGGGATTTACAATGAGCAGTTCTTC.

The V call is TRBV27, the J call TRBJ1-6; D is possibly TRBD1 (5 bases). V dropped 0 bases and J dropped 5 bases, with 8 bases sitting between them. This CDR3 has 15 residues. The germline CDR1 and CDR2 sequences are MNHEY and SMNVEV (reference sequence). The CDR3 reads CASSLSRQNNSPLHF. CDR3 nucleotide sequence: TGTGCCAGCAGTTTATCACGACAGAATAATTCACCCCTCCACTTT.

This clone was seen a few times. The chain joins TRBV4-3 to TRBJ2-1; 11 bases map to TRBD1. This CDR3 spans 16 amino acids. CDR1 and CDR2 (germline): LGHNA, YSLEER. The J segment lost 3 bases and the V segment lost 3 bases, leaving 4 bases of the junction unmatched. The DNA of the CDR3 is TGCGCCAGCAGCCACACCGGGACAGGGGGCTACAATGAGCAGTTCTTC. Encoded protein: CASSHTGTGGYNEQFF.

V and J are TRBV24-1 and TRBJ1-5; 8 positions match TRBD1. Germline lookup yields CDR1 KGHDR and CDR2 SFDVKD. Trimming at V came to 7 bases and at J to 6 bases, leaving 16 bases not matched to a gene. The CDR3 runs to 17 residues. In DNA form, the CDR3 reads TGTGCCACCAGACCGGGACAGGTTCGTTGGGGGCTTCAGCCCCAGCATTTT. This codes for CATRPGQVRWGLQPQHF.

This clone was recorded once. The genes are TRBV24-1 and TRBJ1-1; D may be TRBD1 (5 bases). Germline V CDR1 and CDR2: KGHDR, SFDVKD. Trimming pared 7 bases from V and 0 bases from J, leaving 8 bases between. This CDR3 has 13 amino acids. The CDR3: CATREGMNTEAFF. Written as DNA, the CDR3 is TGTGCCACCAGGGAGGGGATGAACACTGAAGCTTTCTTT.

The V call is TRBV6-5, the J call TRBJ1-5; 8 bases are shared with TRBD1. The junction had 5 bases not matched to a gene; V was cut back by 6 bases and J by 4 bases. Germline lookup yields CDR1 MNHEY and CDR2 SVGAGI. This CDR3 comprises 14 residues. CDR3 coding DNA: TGTGCCAGCAGCTACAGGACAGGGAATCAGCCCCAGCATTTT. Translation: CASSYRTGNQPQHF.

CDR3 in amino acids: CASSRIRDRVDQPQHF. The CDR3 coding sequence is TGTGCCAGCTCACGAATCCGGGACAGGGTCGATCAGCCCCAGCATTTT. The chain combines TRBV18 with TRBJ1-5, with 9 bases that match TRBD1. V shed 4 bases, J shed 5 bases, and the junction held 9 bases outside the gene matches. The CDR3 extends over 16 amino acids. Germline lookup yields CDR1 KGHSH and CDR2 LQKENI.